The 19 T cell receptor beta chains in this list originate from one sample, sequenced in a study of molecular identifiers for immune sequencing clone quantification. A single record per CDR3 protein comes from TCRdb applying MiXCR to the PCR reads. The table shows hundreds of thousands of distinct CDR3 sequences, with about 20% occurring only once. Sample: naive CD8+ T cells from blood, with Jurkat cell RNA spiked in. As to subset: FACS-sorted CD8+CD4-CCR7+CD45RA+ naive T cells. These receptors originate from a human donor in good health. Some libraries in this study had Jurkat cell RNA spiked in.

At least ten counts were recorded for this clonotype. V is TRBV4-3 and J is TRBJ1-1, with D unresolved. This CDR3 has 14 residues. Trimming cost V 0 bases and J 10 bases, with 15 bases left between them. CDR1 LGHNA and CDR2 YSLEER come from the germline V gene. The CDR3 loop reads CASSQDRSSRGAFF. The CDR3 region has the DNA TGCGCCAGCAGCCAAGATCGGTCTAGCCGGGGAGCTTTCTTT.

This clonotype has ten or more counts. V gene TRBV19 combines with J gene TRBJ2-3, with D possibly called TRBD1 or TRBD2 (6 bases each). The CDR3 has 15 amino acids. The germline V gene has CDR1 LNHDA and CDR2 SQIVND (reference sequence). Trimming stripped 6 bases from V and 2 bases from J, with 15 bases between. The CDR3 coding sequence is TGTGCCAGTAGACAGGGTAGCGGCAACACAGATACGCAGTATTTT. Residues: CASRQGSGNTDTQYF. Full variable domain (outside the CDR3, taken from reference TRBV19 and TRBJ2-3): DGGITQSPKYLFRKEGQNVTLSCEQNLNHDAMYWYRQDPGQGLRLIYYSQIVNDFQKGDIAEGYSVSREKKESFPLTVTSAQKNPTAFYLCASRQGSGNTDTQYFGPGTRLTVL.

This clonotype was found many times. The genes are TRBV29-1 and TRBJ2-7, with 8 bases that match TRBD2. The CDR3 spans 15 residues. Per germline, CDR1 SQVTM and CDR2 ANQGSEA. With V trimmed by 6 bases and J by 0 bases, 10 bases remained unmatched. The CDR3: CSVDFYSGDSYEQYF. The CDR3 nucleotides are TGCAGCGTAGATTTCTATAGCGGGGACTCCTACGAGCAGTACTTC.

This clonotype has only a few counts. A much bigger clone sits one base away, suggesting this may be a read error. V and J are TRBV7-6 and TRBJ2-6; D unresolved. The V gene lost 5 bases and the J gene lost 0 bases, with 11 bases spanning the gap. The germline CDR1 and CDR2 sequences are SGHVS and FNYEAQ. This CDR3 contains 16 residues. For the CDR3, the DNA is TGTGCCAGCAGCAAACCGACACTCTCTGGGGCCAACGTCCTGACTTTC. Encoded protein: CASSKPTLSGANVLTF. Drawing the rest from reference TRBV7-6 and TRBJ2-6, the complete variable domain is GAGVSQSPRYKVTKRGQDVALRCDPISGHVSLYWYRQALGQGPEFLTYFNYEAQQDKSGLPNDRFSAERPEGSISTLTIQRTEQRDSAMYRCASSKPTLSGANVLTFGAGSRLTVL.

This clonotype was picked up many times. The chain uses TRBV4-3 and TRBJ1-1; the D gene is possibly TRBD1 (6 bases). The CDR3 sequence is 16 residues long. V lost 0 bases and J lost 2, with 13 bases in between. Germline V gene lookup returns CDR1 LGHNA and CDR2 YSLEER. The CDR3: CASSQDLQGGNTEAFF. CDR3 DNA: TGCGCCAGCAGCCAAGACCTACAGGGCGGTAACACTGAAGCTTTCTTT.

As for this clonotype: This may be a read error: a much more frequent sequence differs by one nucleotide. The genes are TRBV7-9 and TRBJ2-2, with D perhaps TRBD1 (6 bases). CDR1 is SEHNR, CDR2 FQNEAQ, per germline (reference sequence). CDR3 size: 15 residues. CDR3 in amino acids: CASSLVAGVTGELSF. DNA for the CDR3: TGTGCCAGCAGCTTAGTCGCAGGGGTCACCGGGGAGCTGTCTTTT.

This clonotype was counted a single time. This may be a read error, as it is one base from a much larger clone. The CDR3 DNA is TGTGCCAGCGGTTATCCTAGCGGGACTAAAGAGACCCAGTACTTC. Amino acids: CASGYPSGTKETQYF. The V and J genes are TRBV6-5 and TRBJ2-5, with 9 nucleotides matching TRBD2. The CDR3 length is 15 residues. Looked up from germline, CDR1 is MNHEY and CDR2 is SVGAGI.

There are many counts of this clonotype. The J gene is TRBJ1-1, the V gene TRBV6-5, with D possibly matching TRBD1 (5 bases). CDR3 length: 14 amino acids. The V end lost 8 bases, the J end lost 5 bases, and 18 bases lay between the germline ends. The V gene's germline CDR1 is MNHEY and CDR2 SVGAGI. The CDR3 DNA sequence: TGTGCCAGCTCAGAAGTCCGGGGGAGGACTGAAGCTTTCTTT. Its protein is CASSEVRGRTEAFF.

V is TRBV30 and J is TRBJ2-7; 11 bases fit TRBD2. V lost 1 base to trimming and J lost 4 bases; unmatched junction nucleotides: 9. Germline V CDR1 and CDR2: GTSNPN, SVGIG (reference sequence). The CDR3 runs to 16 residues. In DNA, the CDR3 is TGTGCCTGGAGTGCCGGGACTAGCGGTCGTTGGTACGAGCAGTACTTC. It codes for CAWSAGTSGRWYEQYF.

This clonotype was observed many times. V usage is TRBV30 and J usage is TRBJ2-7; possibly TRBD1 or TRBD2 for D (5 bases each). The V end lost 3 bases, the J end lost 4 bases, and 13 bases lay between the germline ends. This CDR3 has 13 amino acids. Germline-derived CDR1 and CDR2 are GTSNPN and SVGIG (reference sequence). CDR3 DNA: TGTGCCTGGAGCCCGGGGCCCCTTTACGAGCAGTACTTC. Its translation: CAWSPGPLYEQYF. Combining the CDR3 with reference TRBV30 and TRBJ2-7 gives the whole variable domain SQTIHQWPATLVQPVGSPLSLECTVEGTSNPNLYWYRQAAGRGLQLLFYSVGIGQISSEVPQNLSASRPQDRQFILSSKKLLLSDSGFYLCAWSPGPLYEQYFGPGTRLTVT.

This clonotype was observed many times. The J gene is TRBJ1-1, the V gene TRBV6-1, with D hard to call. V was cut by 6 bases and J by 1 base, with 9 bases left in between. The CDR3 extends over 13 amino acids. The V gene's germline CDR1 is MNHNS and CDR2 SASEGT. CDR3 nucleotides: TGTGCCAGCAGACAGCCATCGAACACTGAAGCTTTCTTT. Translation gives CASRQPSNTEAFF.

This clonotype has a count of ten or more. The J gene is TRBJ2-5, the V gene TRBV9; D ambiguous. Germline V gene data show CDR1 as SGDLS and CDR2 as YYNGEE. Between the trimmed V and J ends, which lost 3 bases and 5 bases, there was a span of 5 bases. The CDR3 length is 11 residues. The CDR3, as DNA: TGTGCCAGCAGCGAGGGCGAGACCCAGTACTTC. This gives the protein CASSEGETQYF.

This clonotype has a count of ten or more. The chain employs TRBV4-3 and TRBJ1-3; no clear D. Trimming pared 1 base from V and 2 bases from J, leaving 12 bases between. Germline V CDR1 and CDR2: LGHNA, YSLEER. CDR3 length: 16 residues. CDR3 bases: TGCGCCAGCAGCCAAGGTGGCAGGTCGGCTGGAAACACCATATATTTT. This codes for CASSQGGRSAGNTIYF.

This clonotype was recorded at least ten times. The chain combines TRBV19 with TRBJ1-1, with 7 bases matching TRBD1. The trim removed 5 bases at V and 6 bases at J, leaving 9 bases unmatched. The CDR3 has 14 residues. Germline CDR1 and CDR2: LNHDA and SQIVND (reference sequence). The DNA for the CDR3 is TGTGCCAGTAGTCAAGACAGGGACGGTCCTGAAGCTTTCTTT. As protein: CASSQDRDGPEAFF.

V gene TRBV4-3 combines with J gene TRBJ2-1; D not resolved. CDR3 size: 13 residues. Germline CDR1 and CDR2: LGHNA and YSLEER. The V end was cut by 0 bases, the J end by 8 bases, with 8 bases between. The CDR3 DNA sequence: TGCGCCAGCAGCCAAGATACCGAGGATGAGCAGTTCTTC. Residues: CASSQDTEDEQFF.

This clonotype was seen only a few times. This sequence joins TRBV27 and TRBJ2-3; D possibly corresponds to TRBD2 (6 bases). Trimming cost V 5 bases and J 5 bases, with 14 bases left between them. In germline, CDR1 is MNHEY, CDR2 SMNVEV (reference sequence). The CDR3 spans 14 residues. For the CDR3, the DNA is TGTGCCAGCAGTCCCCCGGGACTGGAAGATACGCAGTATTTT. Translating it yields CASSPPGLEDTQYF.

Notes on this clonotype: This clone may be a read error of a much larger clone one base away. The chain couples TRBV12-3 or TRBV12-4 to TRBJ2-3, with D maybe TRBD1 (6 bases). The DNA end favors TRBJ1-5, so the J call may be wrong. This CDR3 is 15 amino acids long. This CDR3 is CASSHSRGVRDTQHF. DNA of the CDR3: TGTGCCAGCAGCCATTCTAGGGGGGTGAGGGATACGCAGCATTTT.

The chain joins TRBV4-3 to TRBJ2-7, with 10 bases matching TRBD2. CDR1 LGHNA and CDR2 YSLEER come from the germline V gene. Trimming cost V 0 bases and J 4 bases; bases outside gene matches: 6. The CDR3 covers 16 residues. Written as DNA, the CDR3 is TGCGCCAGCAGCCAAGAATATGGACTAGCGGCATACGAGCAGTACTTC. Translated, it gives CASSQEYGLAAYEQYF.

As concerns this clonotype: A read error may explain this, as a much larger clone is one base away. The rearrangement links TRBV27 to TRBJ2-3, with 9 positions matching TRBD1. Germline V gene lookup returns CDR1 MNHEY and CDR2 SMNVEV (reference sequence). The CDR3 has 15 amino acids. The junction had 10 bases not matched to a gene; V was cut back by 5 bases and J by 7 bases. CDR3 amino acids: CASSNGTGLPHTQYF. Here the CDR3 DNA reads TGTGCCAGCAGTAACGGGACAGGGCTACCTCATACGCAGTATTTT.